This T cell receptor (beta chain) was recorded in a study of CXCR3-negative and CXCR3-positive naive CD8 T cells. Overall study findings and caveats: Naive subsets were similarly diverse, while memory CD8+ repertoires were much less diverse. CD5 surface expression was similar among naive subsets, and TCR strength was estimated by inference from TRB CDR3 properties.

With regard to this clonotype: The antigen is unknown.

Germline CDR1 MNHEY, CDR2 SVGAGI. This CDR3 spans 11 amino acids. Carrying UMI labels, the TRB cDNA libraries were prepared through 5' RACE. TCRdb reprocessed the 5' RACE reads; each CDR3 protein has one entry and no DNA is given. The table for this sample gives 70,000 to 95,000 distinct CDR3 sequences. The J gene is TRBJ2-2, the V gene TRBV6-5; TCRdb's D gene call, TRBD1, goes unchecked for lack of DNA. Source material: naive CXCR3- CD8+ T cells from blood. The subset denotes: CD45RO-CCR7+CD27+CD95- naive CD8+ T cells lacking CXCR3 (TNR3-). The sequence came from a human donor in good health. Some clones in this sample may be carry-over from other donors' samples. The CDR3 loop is CASRRGGELFF.